What follows describes a single TCR beta chain. The protocol was immunoSEQ multiplex PCR, while the TCRdb copy is restricted to in-frame clones and leaves out a portion. This table has roughly 240,000 clones, approximately 86% appearing once. The data are from a study of blood T cell repertoires in COVID-19. Study details: T cells, B-cell-depleted T cells, or PBMCs supplied cDNA or gDNA.

Germline lookup yields CDR1 MDHEN and CDR2 SYDVKM. This CDR3 is 15 amino acids long. The V segment lost 8 bases and the J segment 2 bases; nucleotides outside the gene matches: 10. This sequence originates from a woman aged 60-70 years who had recovered from COVID-19. The chain joins TRBV28 to TRBJ2-3; 7 nucleotides line up with TRBD2. The sample was peripheral blood. The CDR3, as DNA: TGTGCCAGCGTTCAAGCGGGGCGCCTCACAGATACGCAGTATTTT. This encodes CASVQAGRLTDTQYF. The whole variable domain, filled in from reference TRBV28 and TRBJ2-3, reads DVKVTQSSRYLVKRTGEKVFLECVQDMDHENMFWYRQDPGLGLRLIYFSYDVKMKEKGDIPEGYSVSREKKERFSLILESASTNQTSMYLCASVQAGRLTDTQYFGPGTRLTVL.